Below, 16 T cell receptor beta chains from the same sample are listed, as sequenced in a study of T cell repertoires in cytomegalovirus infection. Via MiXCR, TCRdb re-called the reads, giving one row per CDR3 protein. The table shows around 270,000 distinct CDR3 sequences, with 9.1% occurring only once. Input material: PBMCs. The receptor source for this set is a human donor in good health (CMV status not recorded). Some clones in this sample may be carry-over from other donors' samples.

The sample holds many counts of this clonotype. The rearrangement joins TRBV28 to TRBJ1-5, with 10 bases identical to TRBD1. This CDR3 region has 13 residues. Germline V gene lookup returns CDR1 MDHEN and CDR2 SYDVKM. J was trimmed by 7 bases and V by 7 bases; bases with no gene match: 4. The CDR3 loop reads CASKGTGDQPQHF. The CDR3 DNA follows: TGTGCCAGCAAAGGGACAGGGGACCAGCCCCAGCATTTT.

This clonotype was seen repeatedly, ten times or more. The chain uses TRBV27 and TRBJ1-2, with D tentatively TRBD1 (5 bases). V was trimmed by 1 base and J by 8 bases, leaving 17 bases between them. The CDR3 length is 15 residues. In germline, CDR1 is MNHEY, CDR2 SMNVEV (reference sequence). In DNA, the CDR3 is TGTGCCAGCAGTTTATGGACCGGGGGGTCCGGCGGCTACACCTTC. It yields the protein CASSLWTGGSGGYTF.

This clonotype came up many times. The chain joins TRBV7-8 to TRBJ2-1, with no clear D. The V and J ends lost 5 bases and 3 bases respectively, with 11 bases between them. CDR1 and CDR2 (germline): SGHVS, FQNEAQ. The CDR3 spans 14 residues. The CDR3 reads CASSLTNFYNEQFF. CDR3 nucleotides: TGTGCCAGCAGCCTTACAAATTTCTACAATGAGCAGTTCTTC.

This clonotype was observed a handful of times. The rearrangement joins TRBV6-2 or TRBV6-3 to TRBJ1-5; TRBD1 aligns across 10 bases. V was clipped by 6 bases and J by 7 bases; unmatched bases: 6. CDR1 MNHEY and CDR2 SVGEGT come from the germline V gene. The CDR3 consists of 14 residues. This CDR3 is CASRSTGGGQPQHF. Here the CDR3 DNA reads TGTGCCAGCAGATCGACAGGGGGCGGGCAGCCCCAGCATTTT.

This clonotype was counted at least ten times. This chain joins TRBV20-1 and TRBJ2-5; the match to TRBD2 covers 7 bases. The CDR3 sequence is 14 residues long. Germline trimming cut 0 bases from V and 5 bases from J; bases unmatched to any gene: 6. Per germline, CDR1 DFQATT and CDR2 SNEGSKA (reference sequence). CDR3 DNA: TGCAGTGCTAGAGATACTGGGCGGGAGGAGACCCAGTACTTC. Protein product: CSARDTGREETQYF.

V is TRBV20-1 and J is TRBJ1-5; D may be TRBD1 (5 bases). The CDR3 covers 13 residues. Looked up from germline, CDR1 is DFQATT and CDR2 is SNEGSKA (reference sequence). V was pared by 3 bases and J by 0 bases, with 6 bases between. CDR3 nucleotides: TGCAGTGCTAGGACAGATAGCAATCAGCCCCAGCATTTT. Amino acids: CSARTDSNQPQHF.

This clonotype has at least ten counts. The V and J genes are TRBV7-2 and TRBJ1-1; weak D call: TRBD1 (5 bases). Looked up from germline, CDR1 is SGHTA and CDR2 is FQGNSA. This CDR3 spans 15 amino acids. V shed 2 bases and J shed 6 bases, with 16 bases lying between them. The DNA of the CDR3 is TGTGCCAGCAGCTTAAGGGGAGACATGAGGGCTGAAGCTTTCTTT. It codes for CASSLRGDMRAEAFF.

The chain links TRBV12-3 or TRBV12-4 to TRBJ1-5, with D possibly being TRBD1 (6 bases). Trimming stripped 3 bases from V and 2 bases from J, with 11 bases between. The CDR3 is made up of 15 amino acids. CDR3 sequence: CASSFGGRGNQPQHF. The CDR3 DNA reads TGTGCCAGCAGTTTCGGGGGGCGCGGCAATCAGCCCCAGCATTTT.

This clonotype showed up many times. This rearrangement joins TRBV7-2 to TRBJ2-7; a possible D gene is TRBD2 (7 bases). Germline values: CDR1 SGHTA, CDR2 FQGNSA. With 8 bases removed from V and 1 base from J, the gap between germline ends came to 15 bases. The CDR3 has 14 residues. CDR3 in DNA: TGTGCCAGCGGGAGGGGGGGGGGATCCTACGAGCAGTACTTC. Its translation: CASGRGGGSYEQYF.

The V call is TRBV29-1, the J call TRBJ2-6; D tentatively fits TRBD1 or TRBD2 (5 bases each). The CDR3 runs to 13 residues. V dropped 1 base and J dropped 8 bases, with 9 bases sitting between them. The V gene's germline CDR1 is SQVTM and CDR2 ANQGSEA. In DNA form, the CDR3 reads TGCAGCGTTGAAGGAGGGACGACCAACGTCCTGACTTTC. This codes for CSVEGGTTNVLTF. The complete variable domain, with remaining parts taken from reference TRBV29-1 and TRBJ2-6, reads SAVISQKPSRDICQRGTSLTIQCQVDSQVTMMFWYRQQPGQSLTLIATANQGSEATYESGFVIDKFPISRPNLTFSTLTVSNMSPEDSSIYLCSVEGGTTNVLTFGAGSRLTVL.

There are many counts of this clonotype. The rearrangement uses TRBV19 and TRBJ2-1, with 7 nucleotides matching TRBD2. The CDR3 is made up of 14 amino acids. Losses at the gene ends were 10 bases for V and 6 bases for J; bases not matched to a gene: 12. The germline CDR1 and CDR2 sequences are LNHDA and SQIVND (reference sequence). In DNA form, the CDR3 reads TGTGCCACCCAGCGGGTCGGGAGGCTCAATGAGCAGTTCTTC. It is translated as CATQRVGRLNEQFF.

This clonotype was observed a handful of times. The CDR3, as DNA: TGCAGCGTTTACACCGTCATGAACACTGAAGCTTTCTTT. Amino acids: CSVYTVMNTEAFF. The V and J genes are TRBV29-1 and TRBJ1-1; D is unresolved. V was trimmed by 5 bases and J by 0 bases, leaving 10 bases between them. Per the germline V gene, CDR1 is SQVTM and CDR2 is ANQGSEA. The CDR3 covers 13 residues.

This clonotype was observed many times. The chain's CDR3 is CATSRGSSTDTQYF. DNA for the CDR3: TGTGCCACCAGCAGAGGGTCCTCCACAGATACGCAGTATTTT. J is TRBJ2-3 and V is TRBV15, with unresolved D. V lost 1 base and J 2 bases, leaving 7 bases between the germline ends. CDR3 length: 14 amino acids. The germline V gene has CDR1 LNHNV and CDR2 YYDKDF (reference sequence).

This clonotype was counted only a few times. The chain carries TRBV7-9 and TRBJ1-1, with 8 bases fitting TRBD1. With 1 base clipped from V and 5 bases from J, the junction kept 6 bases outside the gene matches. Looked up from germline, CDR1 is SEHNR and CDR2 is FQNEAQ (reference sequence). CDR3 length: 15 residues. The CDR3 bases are TGTGCCAGCAGCTTAGGGACAGGGACGGGTACTGAAGCTTTCTTT. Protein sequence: CASSLGTGTGTEAFF. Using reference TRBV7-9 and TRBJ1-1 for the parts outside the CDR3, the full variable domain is DTGVSQNPRHKITKRGQNVTFRCDPISEHNRLYWYRQTLGQGPEFLTYFQNEAQLEKSRLLSDRFSAERPKGSFSTLEIQRTEQGDSAMYLCASSLGTGTGTEAFFGQGTRLTVV.

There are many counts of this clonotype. CDR3 nucleotides: TGTGCCAGCAGCAAGACTAGCGGGACCCTCTACGAGCAGTACTTC. Translation: CASSKTSGTLYEQYF. The V and J genes are TRBV7-2 and TRBJ2-7; 11 bases line up with TRBD2. CDR1 SGHTA and CDR2 FQGNSA come from the germline V gene. V lost 5 bases to trimming and J lost 3 bases; unmatched junction nucleotides: 6. The CDR3 sequence is 15 residues long.

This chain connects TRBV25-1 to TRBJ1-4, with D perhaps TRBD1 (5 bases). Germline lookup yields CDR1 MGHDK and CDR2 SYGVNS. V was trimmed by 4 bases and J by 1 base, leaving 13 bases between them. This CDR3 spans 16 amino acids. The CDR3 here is CASSGSWGLTNEKLFF. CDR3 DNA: TGTGCCAGCAGTGGATCGTGGGGCCTAACTAATGAAAAACTGTTTTTT. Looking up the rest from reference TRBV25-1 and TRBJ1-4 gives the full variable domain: EADIYQTPRYLVIGTGKKITLECSQTMGHDKMYWYQQDPGMELHLIHYSYGVNSTEKGDLSSESTVSRIRTEHFPLTLESARPSHTSQYLCASSGSWGLTNEKLFFGSGTQLSVL.